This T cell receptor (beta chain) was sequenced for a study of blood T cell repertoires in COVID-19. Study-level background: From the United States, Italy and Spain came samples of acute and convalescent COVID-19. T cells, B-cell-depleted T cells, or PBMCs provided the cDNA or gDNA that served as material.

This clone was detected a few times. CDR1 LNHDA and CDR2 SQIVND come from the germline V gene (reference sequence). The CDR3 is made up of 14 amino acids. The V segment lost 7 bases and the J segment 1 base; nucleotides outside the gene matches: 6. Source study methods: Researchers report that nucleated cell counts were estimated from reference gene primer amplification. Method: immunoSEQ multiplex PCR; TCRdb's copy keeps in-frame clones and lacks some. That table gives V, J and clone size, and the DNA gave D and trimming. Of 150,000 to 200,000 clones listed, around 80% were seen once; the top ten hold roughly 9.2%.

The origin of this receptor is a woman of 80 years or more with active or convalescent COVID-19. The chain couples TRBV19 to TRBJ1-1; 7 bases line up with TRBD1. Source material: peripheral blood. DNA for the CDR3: TGTGCCAGTATGGGACAGAGGAGGAACACTGAAGCTTTCTTT. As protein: CASMGQRRNTEAFF. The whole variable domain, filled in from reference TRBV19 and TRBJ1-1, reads DGGITQSPKYLFRKEGQNVTLSCEQNLNHDAMYWYRQDPGQGLRLIYYSQIVNDFQKGDIAEGYSVSREKKESFPLTVTSAQKNPTAFYLCASMGQRRNTEAFFGQGTRLTVV.